The 29 T cell receptor beta chains listed next were all sequenced from one sample in a study of blood T cells in healthy people across ages (dated by TCRdb to the mid-2010s). Preparation of the library involved 5' RACE. TCRdb shows the sequencer as Illumina HiSeq 2500. A second PCR of about 7 to 12 cycles was performed with a sample-barcoded 5' primer and a J-beta primer mix. TCRdb cleaned the public reads at Q25 with fastp, built clones with MiXCR and kept in-frame beta chains. All rows with the same CDR3 protein become a single entry with the most common DNA and genes. Counted in this sample were roughly 730,000 distinct CDR3 sequences; about 61% of them appeared once. The top ten constitute about a quarter of the sample. The specimen sequenced was blood. The receptors originated from a man between 35 and 55 years old in good health.

This clonotype was seen only once. This chain joins TRBV7-6 and TRBJ2-3; 10 bases are shared with TRBD2. Germline V gene sequence: CDR1 SGHVS, CDR2 FNYEAQ. This CDR3 contains 15 residues. The V and J ends lost 4 bases and 3 bases, in that order; junction bases with no gene match: 4. The CDR3 nucleotides read TGTGCCAGCAGCTCCCAGACTAGCGGGACAGATACGCAGTATTTT. Amino acid sequence: CASSSQTSGTDTQYF.

There are a few counts of this clonotype. CDR3 in DNA: TGTGCCAGCAGCTTAGCAGAGGGCTACACCTTC. Translation: CASSLAEGYTF. The gene calls are TRBV7-9 and TRBJ1-2, with D unclear. The germline V and J ends were trimmed by 0 bases and 8 bases, with 4 bases remaining between them. The CDR3 has 11 amino acids. Germline V CDR1 and CDR2: SEHNR, FQNEAQ (reference sequence). Complete variable domain (other parts from reference TRBV7-9 and TRBJ1-2): DTGVSQNPRHKITKRGQNVTFRCDPISEHNRLYWYRQTLGQGPEFLTYFQNEAQLEKSRLLSDRFSAERPKGSFSTLEIQRTEQGDSAMYLCASSLAEGYTFGSGTRLTVV.

The V and J genes are TRBV29-1 and TRBJ2-1, with TRBD2 matching 12 bases. This CDR3 has 13 residues. Per germline, CDR1 SQVTM and CDR2 ANQGSEA. Germline trimming cut 4 bases from V and 9 bases from J; bases unmatched to any gene: 4. Here the CDR3 DNA reads TGCAGCGTTGCCCGGACTAGCGGGGTTGAGCAGTTCTTC. Its translation is CSVARTSGVEQFF.

This sequence joins TRBV7-3 and TRBJ2-5; 8 nucleotides match TRBD1. The better agreement between TRBJ2-7 and the DNA end casts doubt on the J call. Germline lookup yields CDR1 SGHTA and CDR2 FQGTGA. This CDR3 contains 16 residues. The CDR3, as DNA: TGTGCCAGCAGCTTCTCCTCCCAGGGGACAGGTTACGAGCAGTACTTC. It translates to CASSFSSQGTGYEQYF.

The V and J genes are TRBV27 and TRBJ2-5; D might be TRBD1 (7 bases). Germline CDR1 is MNHEY and CDR2 is SMNVEV (reference sequence). This CDR3 has 15 residues. V was cut by 3 bases and J by 4 bases, with 15 bases left in between. For the CDR3, the DNA is TGTGCCAGCAGTTTTGCAGGGGGGATTATAGAGACCCAGTACTTC. It encodes CASSFAGGIIETQYF.

The V gene is TRBV9, the J gene TRBJ2-3; D is perhaps TRBD1 or TRBD2 (6 bases each). Germline CDR1 reads SGDLS; CDR2 reads YYNGEE. The CDR3 is 15 residues long. V dropped 0 bases and J dropped 3 bases, with 11 bases sitting between them. CDR3 DNA: TGTGCCAGCAGCGTAGCTGGGGGGCCAACAGATACGCAGTATTTT. Translating it yields CASSVAGGPTDTQYF.

CDR3 in DNA: TGTGCCAGCAGTGAGCAGGGTGCACAGCAGTTCTTC. Encoded protein: CASSEQGAQQFF. The rearrangement uses TRBV6-1 and TRBJ2-1, with a tentative D call TRBD1 (5 bases). Per the germline V gene, CDR1 is MNHNS and CDR2 is SASEGT. V gave up 3 bases and J gave up 11 bases, with 11 bases separating them. The CDR3 runs to 12 residues.

The genes are TRBV20-1 and TRBJ2-7, with TRBD2 identical over 7 bases. The ends lost 4 bases at V and 10 bases at J; junction bases unmatched: 19. The CDR3 runs 15 residues. Germline V gene sequence: CDR1 DFQATT, CDR2 SNEGSKA (reference sequence). CDR3 sequence reads: CSATIPGQREEAQYF. CDR3 nucleotides: TGCAGTGCTACCATCCCGGGCCAGCGGGAAGAGGCCCAGTACTTC.

The chain has TRBV6-5 and TRBJ2-2; D assignment may be TRBD1 or TRBD2 (5 bases each). The CDR3 is 16 residues long. Germline CDR1 is MNHEY and CDR2 is SVGAGI. The germline V and J ends were trimmed by 0 bases and 8 bases, with 16 bases remaining between them. The CDR3 is CASSYSRGASSGELFF. CDR3 nucleotide sequence: TGTGCCAGCAGTTACTCGAGAGGGGCGTCATCAGGGGAGCTGTTTTTT.

This clonotype was picked up one time. The V and J genes are TRBV3-1 and TRBJ2-1; the match to TRBD2 covers 8 bases. Trimming took 0 bases from V and 2 from J; bases not matched to a gene: 3. CDR3 length: 16 residues. CDR1 is LGHDT and CDR2 is YNNKEL in the germline V gene (reference sequence). DNA of the CDR3: TGTGCCAGCAGCCAAGATCCAGCGGGGGCCTACAATGAGCAGTTCTTC. The encoded protein is CASSQDPAGAYNEQFF.

The chain has TRBV20-1 and TRBJ2-7, with TRBD2 matching 15 bases. Germline assignment: CDR1 DFQATT and CDR2 SNEGSKA (reference sequence). This CDR3 is 18 amino acids long. Germline trimming cut 6 bases from V and 2 bases from J; bases unmatched to any gene: 14. CDR3 region: CSATSSGLAGGPAYEQYF. CDR3 in DNA: TGCAGTGCCACATCATCGGGACTAGCGGGAGGCCCAGCCTACGAGCAGTACTTC.

The chain is built from TRBV14 and TRBJ2-4; 7 bases are shared with TRBD2. The J call may be faulty, since TRBJ2-7 better matches the DNA end. CDR1 is SGHDN and CDR2 is FVKESK in the germline V gene. The CDR3 length is 13 residues. CDR3 in DNA: TGTGCCAGCAGCCAAGGTAGGACTAGCGAGCAGTACTTC. Encoded protein: CASSQGRTSEQYF.

In this sample, this clonotype turned up a few times. J is TRBJ1-2 and V is TRBV20-1; D gene ambiguous. The germline V and J ends were trimmed by 1 base and 4 bases, with 13 bases remaining between them. The CDR3 sequence is 14 residues long. Looked up from germline, CDR1 is DFQATT and CDR2 is SNEGSKA (reference sequence). CDR3 amino acids: CSARGQNLAYGYTF. The CDR3 DNA reads as TGCAGTGCTAGAGGGCAGAACCTAGCCTATGGCTACACCTTC.

The genes are TRBV11-1 and TRBJ2-7; no clear D. CDR3 length: 14 residues. Germline values: CDR1 SGHAT, CDR2 FQDESV (reference sequence). V was shortened by 1 base and J by 5 bases, with 12 bases between the two germline ends. The CDR3 loop is CASSLGTARDEQYF. The CDR3, as DNA: TGTGCCAGCAGCTTAGGGACCGCACGGGACGAGCAGTACTTC.

The chain has TRBV20-1 and TRBJ2-1; TRBD1 agrees at 7 bases. The CDR3 contains 11 residues. J lost 10 bases, V lost 5 bases, and 5 bases had no gene match. Germline values: CDR1 DFQATT, CDR2 SNEGSKA (reference sequence). DNA of the CDR3: TGCAGTGCTGACAGGGATAGCGAGCAGTTCTTC. Its protein product is CSADRDSEQFF.

The sample holds one count of this clonotype. V is TRBV6-5 and J is TRBJ2-1; 7 bases line up with TRBD2. V trimming: 5 bases; J trimming: 6 bases; junction bases outside the gene matches: 7. CDR1 is MNHEY and CDR2 is SVGAGI in the germline V gene. This CDR3 comprises 14 residues. The CDR3 DNA follows: TGTGCCAGCAGTATACCGGGACTATTCAATGAGCAGTTCTTC. This codes for CASSIPGLFNEQFF.

The rearrangement uses TRBV2 and TRBJ1-2; D unresolved. The V and J ends lost 2 bases and 7 bases respectively, with 11 bases between them. This CDR3 is built from 13 residues. Germline CDR1 SNHLY, CDR2 FYNNEI. This CDR3 is CASSEYGPGGYTF. The CDR3 DNA is TGTGCCAGCAGTGAATACGGTCCCGGTGGCTACACCTTC.

This clonotype is a singleton in its sample. The chain joins TRBV11-2 to TRBJ2-2; 7 bases map to TRBD1. The CDR3 loop spans 16 amino acids. Germline V gives CDR1 SGHAT, CDR2 FQNNGV. V was pared by 3 bases and J by 3 bases, with 7 bases of the junction left unmatched. The DNA for the CDR3 is TGTGCCAGCAGCTTTAGGACAGGTTGGGACACCGGGGAGCTGTTTTTT. The encoded protein is CASSFRTGWDTGELFF.

This chain links TRBV4-3 with TRBJ2-3, with 7 bases aligning to TRBD2. Trimming at V came to 1 base and at J to 6 bases, leaving 19 bases not matched to a gene. Germline lookup yields CDR1 LGHNA and CDR2 YSLEER. The CDR3 extends over 19 amino acids. CDR3 sequence reads: CASSQGSGMGLFSADTQYF. The CDR3 DNA follows: TGCGCCAGCAGCCAAGGCAGCGGGATGGGTCTTTTTAGTGCGGATACGCAGTATTTT.

This clonotype has only a few counts. The chain links TRBV9 to TRBJ2-6; D gene uncertain. The CDR3 extends over 13 amino acids. V was clipped by 4 bases and J by 7 bases, with 9 bases between them. Germline CDR1 and CDR2: SGDLS and YYNGEE. The CDR3 sequence: CASSPLAANVLTF. The DNA of the CDR3 is TGTGCCAGCAGCCCCCTCGCTGCCAACGTCCTGACTTTC.

This chain joins TRBV15 and TRBJ1-2; 8 bases line up with TRBD1. This CDR3 comprises 13 residues. The V gene's germline CDR1 is LNHNV and CDR2 YYDKDF (reference sequence). V trimming: 8 bases; J trimming: 5 bases; junction bases outside the gene matches: 7. DNA of the CDR3: TGTGCCACCCAGGACAGGGCCCGGTATGGCTACACCTTC. It specifies CATQDRARYGYTF.

This chain uses TRBV4-1 with TRBJ2-7; no firm D call. Trimming removed 1 base from V and 4 bases from J, with 14 bases in between. The germline gives CDR1 MGHRA, CDR2 YSYEKL. This CDR3 has 15 residues. CDR3 DNA sequence: TGCGCCAGCAGCCAAGGTGGATGGGGAACTTACGAGCAGTACTTC. This encodes CASSQGGWGTYEQYF.

Only a few counts were recorded for this clonotype. The chain joins TRBV5-1 to TRBJ1-5, with D perhaps matching TRBD1 (6 bases). CDR3 length: 15 residues. The germline V gene has CDR1 SGHRS and CDR2 YFSETQ. V was clipped by 0 bases and J by 1 base, with 8 bases between them. CDR3 coding DNA: TGCGCCAGCAGCTTGGCCGGACAGAGCAATCAGCCCCAGCATTTT. Protein: CASSLAGQSNQPQHF. Full variable domain (missing parts from reference TRBV5-1 and TRBJ1-5): KAGVTQTPRYLIKTRGQQVTLSCSPISGHRSVSWYQQTPGQGLQFLFEYFSETQRNKGNFPGRFSGRQFSNSRSEMNVSTLELGDSALYLCASSLAGQSNQPQHFGDGTRLSIL.

The chain links TRBV5-1 to TRBJ2-1; possibly TRBD1 or TRBD2 for D (5 bases each). Trimming pared 2 bases from V and 6 bases from J, leaving 21 bases between. Germline lookup yields CDR1 SGHRS and CDR2 YFSETQ. This CDR3 spans 17 amino acids. The CDR3: CASSFYLGTEKLNEQFF. In nucleotides, the CDR3 is TGCGCCAGCAGCTTTTATTTAGGGACGGAGAAACTCAATGAGCAGTTCTTC.

This chain joins TRBV29-1 and TRBJ2-1; maybe TRBD1 (6 bases). The CDR3 totals 12 residues. V gave up 3 bases and J gave up 9 bases, with 12 bases separating them. The germline V gene encodes CDR1 SQVTM and CDR2 ANQGSEA. The CDR3 loop reads CSVETGFGEQFF. The DNA for the CDR3 is TGCAGCGTTGAGACAGGTTTTGGTGAGCAGTTCTTC.

The chain links TRBV27 to TRBJ2-7; D may be TRBD1 (6 bases). The germline V gene encodes CDR1 MNHEY and CDR2 SMNVEV (reference sequence). This CDR3 has 16 residues. V shed 0 bases and J shed 3 bases, with 15 bases lying between them. This chain's CDR3 is CASSLSPTQGLYEQYF. CDR3 bases: TGTGCCAGCAGTTTATCACCCACGCAGGGGCTCTACGAGCAGTACTTC.

The CDR3 region has the DNA TGTGCCAGCACCGGAGCGGGGTCCTACGAGCAGTACTTC. Translated: CASTGAGSYEQYF. The J gene is TRBJ2-7, the V gene TRBV3-1; TRBD2 matches 7 bases. There are 13 residues in the CDR3. Germline V CDR1 and CDR2: LGHDT, YNNKEL (reference sequence). The V and J ends lost 7 bases and 1 base, in that order; junction bases with no gene match: 4.

The chain couples TRBV6-2 or TRBV6-3 to TRBJ2-7, with D unresolved. The V and J ends lost 6 bases and 0 bases respectively, with 15 bases between them. Germline assignment: CDR1 MNHEY and CDR2 SVGEGT. The CDR3 sequence is 15 residues long. For the CDR3, the DNA is TGTGCCAGCAGAAATATAGAGCCCGTCTCCTACGAGCAGTACTTC. Protein product: CASRNIEPVSYEQYF.

The chain couples TRBV6-5 to TRBJ1-2; D not certain. This CDR3 contains 14 residues. The V gene's germline CDR1 is MNHEY and CDR2 SVGAGI. Trimming removed 0 bases at V and 0 bases at J, with 5 bases between. CDR3 in DNA: TGTGCCAGCAGTTACTCGCCCGCTAACTATGGCTACACCTTC. Its translation: CASSYSPANYGYTF.